This T cell receptor beta chain was identified in a study of cytomegalovirus exposure and HLA in healthy donors. The assay was immunoSEQ multiplex PCR, and TCRdb's table has in-frame clones only and misses some. The sample contains about 140,000 clones, approximately 84% of which appear only once. There are a few counts of this clone. Antigen unknown. The donors were part of the validation cohort, which consisted of under 150 subjects and was separate from the first cohort of hundreds of subjects. Regarding the study as a whole: In the 100 to 150 validation repertoires, just under 95% of cluster scores exceeded 0, per a later analysis. For most TCR sequences rarity was the rule, although some public TCRs occurred in many donors.

The source material was PBMCs. This receptor was taken from a woman aged 30 to 39 in good health and CMV-seronegative.

CDR3 DNA sequence: TGTGCCACCTCTCCCGGGACAAGGTACGAAGCTTTCTTT. Protein sequence: CATSPGTRYEAFF. This sequence joins TRBV19 and TRBJ1-1; TRBD1 might be the D (6 bases). V lost 10 bases and J lost 8, with 20 bases in between. The CDR3 totals 13 residues. Germline V gene data show CDR1 as LNHDA and CDR2 as SQIVND (reference sequence).